The clone carrying this T cell receptor beta chain has a single count. The CDR3 is 15 amino acids. The J segment lost 4 bases and the V segment lost 7 bases, leaving 8 bases of the junction unmatched. The V gene's germline CDR1 is MNHNS and CDR2 SASEGT. The data originate from a study of cytomegalovirus exposure and HLA in healthy donors. With 60 Vbeta and 13 Jbeta primers, the PCR was carried out. The protocol was immunoSEQ multiplex PCR, while the TCRdb copy is restricted to in-frame clones and leaves out a portion. The repertoire consists of 150,000 to 200,000 clones, with around three quarters occurring once and the leading ten covering 13% to 15%.

The genes are TRBV6-1 and TRBJ2-2, with 8 bases aligning to TRBD1. Sequenced sample: PBMCs. This receptor was identified in a woman aged 30 to 39 in good health and CMV-seropositive. In DNA, the CDR3 is TGTGCCAGCATCCGACAGGGGCGCGGCACCGGGGAGCTGTTTTTT. Translating gives CASIRQGRGTGELFF.